The source of this T cell receptor (beta chain) is a study of CD8+ T cells in alopecia areata. Study context: Patients received oral tofacitinib, 5 to 10 mg twice daily, for moderate-to-severe alopecia areata.

V was shortened by 3 bases and J by 3 bases, with 5 bases between the two germline ends. CDR1 is ENHRY and CDR2 is SYGVKD in the germline V gene. The CDR3 sequence is 12 residues long. Study-wide points: Patients showed less clear TCR sequence sharing than mice, possibly partly because of HLA diversity.

Both peripheral blood and punch biopsies of lesional scalp skin were obtained from patients who had alopecia areata. CD4+ and CD8+ T cells were sorted from PBMCs stained for CD3, CD4 and CD8. Note on this clone: Its specificity is not known. Other DNA sequences of this sample code for an identical CDR3.

Reverse transcription of extracted RNA yielded cDNA, which provided the sequencing template. Generated by immunoSEQ multiplex PCR, the TCRdb table keeps only in-frame clones and is missing some. Of over 200,000 clones detected, 57% appear once; the ten largest clones hold around 0.46%. The J gene is TRBJ1-2, the V gene TRBV10-3; D gene ambiguous. The receptor was isolated from a human donor with alopecia areata. Sequencing used CD4+ T cells sorted from blood, obtained at week 0. The DNA of the CDR3 is TGTGCCATCAGTGAAGGCGACTATGGCTACACCTTC. Translated, it gives CAISEGDYGYTF.